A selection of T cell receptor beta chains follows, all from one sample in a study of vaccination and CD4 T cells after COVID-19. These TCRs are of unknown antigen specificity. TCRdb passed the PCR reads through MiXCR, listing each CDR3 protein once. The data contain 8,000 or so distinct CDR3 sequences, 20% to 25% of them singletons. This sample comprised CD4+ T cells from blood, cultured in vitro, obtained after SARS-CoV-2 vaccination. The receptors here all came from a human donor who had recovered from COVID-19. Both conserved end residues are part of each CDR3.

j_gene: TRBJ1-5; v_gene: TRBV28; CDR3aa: CASSPGRRWGVKNQPQHF
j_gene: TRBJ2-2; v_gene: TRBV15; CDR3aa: CATSRDPGGGELFF
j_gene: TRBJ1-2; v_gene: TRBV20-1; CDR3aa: CSAPRSDRYTF
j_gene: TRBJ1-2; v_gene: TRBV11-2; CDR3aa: CASSLEGYGYTF
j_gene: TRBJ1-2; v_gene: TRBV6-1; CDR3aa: CASSVDRHYGYTF
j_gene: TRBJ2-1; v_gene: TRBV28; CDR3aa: CASITSPTGGGSYNEQFF
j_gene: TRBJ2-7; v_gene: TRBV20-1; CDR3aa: CSAGTSYEQYF
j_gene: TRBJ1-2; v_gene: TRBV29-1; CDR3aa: CTTQGGNYGYTF
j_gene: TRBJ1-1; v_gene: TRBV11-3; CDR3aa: CASSLSGYTEAFF
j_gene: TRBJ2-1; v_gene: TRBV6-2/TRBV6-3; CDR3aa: CASIAFLGSHEQFF
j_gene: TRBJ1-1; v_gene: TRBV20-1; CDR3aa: CSAGRGDRAFF
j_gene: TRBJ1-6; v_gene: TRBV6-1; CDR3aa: CVSSLPHDSPLHF
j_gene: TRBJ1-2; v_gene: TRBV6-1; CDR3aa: CASGIDRLIYGYTF
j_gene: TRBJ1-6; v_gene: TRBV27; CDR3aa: CASISGGGTQERPLHF
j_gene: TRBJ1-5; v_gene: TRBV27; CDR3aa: CASSLTGWSQPQHF
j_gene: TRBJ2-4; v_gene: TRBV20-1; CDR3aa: CSARNRDRGQGQNIQYF
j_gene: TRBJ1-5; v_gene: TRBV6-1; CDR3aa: CASAGAGYSNQPQHF